A selection of T cell receptor beta chains follows, all from one sample in a study of blood T cell repertoires in COVID-19. Sequenced by immunoSEQ multiplex PCR; TCRdb stores in-frame clones only, minus some. The sample includes roughly 230,000 clones, 88% of them seen just once. The specimen was peripheral blood. These receptors came from a man in his 70s with acute or convalescent COVID-19. The CDR3 runs from the conserved cysteine through the conserved F or W.

v_call	j_call	cdr3_aa
TRBV6-5	TRBJ1-1	CASSYSTGLNTEAFF
TRBV5-4	TRBJ2-6	CASSGRVKTGANVLTF
TRBV18	TRBJ1-2	CASSPGGGDYGYTF
TRBV18	TRBJ2-3	CASSRLTGLTDTQYF
TRBV4-3	TRBJ2-7	CASSQLAGGPKRPYEQYF
TRBV6-5	TRBJ2-2	CAPRAGGNTGELFF
TRBV5-1	TRBJ1-2	CASSYFDRDAPGYTF
TRBV27	TRBJ2-5	CASSSTGRAVETQYF
TRBV11-3	TRBJ1-3	CASSPTAGNTIYF
TRBV3-1/TRBV3-2	TRBJ1-4	CASSSKRDTATNEKLFF
TRBV4-2	TRBJ1-2	CASSPTPRDRGYGYTF
TRBV28	TRBJ2-4	CASRGGQGAKNIQYF
TRBV19	TRBJ1-3	CASGPGFSGNTIYF
TRBV7-9	TRBJ2-3	CASTLRGSTDTQYF
TRBV3-1/TRBV3-2	TRBJ1-3	CASSQGTGITGNTIYF
TRBV18	TRBJ1-1	CASSQRTGLGTEAFF
TRBV6-5	TRBJ1-2	CASSSGGYGYTF
TRBV24-1	TRBJ2-3	CATSDWAGTDTQYF
TRBV3-1/TRBV3-2	TRBJ1-3	CASSQVLWAGTSGNTIYF
TRBV18	TRBJ2-7	CASSLQTSRYEQYF
TRBV7-2	TRBJ2-7	CASSLLPGLGAYEQYF
TRBV7-8	TRBJ1-1	CASSLEGGRTEAFF
TRBV30	TRBJ2-7	CAYPVGTRTYEQYF
TRBV6-5	TRBJ2-1	CASSLGATFYNEQFF
TRBV7-3	TRBJ2-7	CASSLTGTGDYEQYF
TRBV4-3	TRBJ2-1	CASSQTSGDYNEQFF
TRBV5-1	TRBJ2-7	CASSLQGTYEQYF
TRBV5-4	TRBJ2-7	CASSGTGGPSSYEQYF
TRBV6-1	TRBJ2-5	CASSDGGARAETQYF
TRBV19	TRBJ2-7	CASSTVVGTGVYEQYF
TRBV21-1	TRBJ2-7	CASSNFRSPSYEQYF
TRBV5-4	TRBJ2-6	CASSLPTASGANVLTF
TRBV24-1	TRBJ2-5	CATSEPPPGQGTQYF
TRBV7-9	TRBJ1-2	CASSPSGLDRGGGYTF
TRBV30	TRBJ2-3	CAWRSGLPTDTQYF
TRBV6-2/TRBV6-3	TRBJ2-1	CASSYKASGNNEQFF
TRBV7-8	TRBJ2-7	CASSEAGYNYEQYF
TRBV29-1	TRBJ2-5	CNALRRGRDTQETQYF
TRBV5-5	TRBJ1-2	CASSSETGDNYGYTF
TRBV5-1	TRBJ1-4	CASRPGQLNEKLFF
TRBV5-4	TRBJ2-3	CASSPGTSGRASPDTQYF
TRBV5-1	TRBJ2-3	CASSLLAVGTDTQYF